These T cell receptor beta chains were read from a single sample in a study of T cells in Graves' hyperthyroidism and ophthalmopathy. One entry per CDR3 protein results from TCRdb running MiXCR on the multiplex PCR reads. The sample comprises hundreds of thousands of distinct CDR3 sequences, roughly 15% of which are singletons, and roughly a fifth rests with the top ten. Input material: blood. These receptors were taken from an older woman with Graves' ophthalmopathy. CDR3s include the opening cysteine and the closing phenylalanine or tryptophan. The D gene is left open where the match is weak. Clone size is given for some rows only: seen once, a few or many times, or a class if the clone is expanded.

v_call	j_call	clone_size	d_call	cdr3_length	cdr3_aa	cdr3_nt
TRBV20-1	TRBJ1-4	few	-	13	CSARQGVGEKLFF	TGCAGTGCTAGACAGGGTGTGGGAGAAAAACTGTTTTTT
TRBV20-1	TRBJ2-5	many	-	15	CSARTGAGYQETQYF	TGCAGTGCTAGGACCGGGGCGGGCTACCAAGAGACCCAGTACTTC
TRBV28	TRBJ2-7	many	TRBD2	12	CASSLHPGTIYF	TGTGCCAGCAGTTTACATCCCGGGACTATATACTTC
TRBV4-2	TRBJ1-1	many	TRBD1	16	CASSQLPGQGAPEAFF	TGTGCCAGCAGCCAACTCCCGGGACAGGGGGCACCCGAAGCTTTCTTT
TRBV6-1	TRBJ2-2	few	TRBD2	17	CASSEGASGRATGELFF	TGTGCCAGCAGTGAAGGGGCTAGCGGGAGAGCAACCGGGGAGCTGTTTTTT
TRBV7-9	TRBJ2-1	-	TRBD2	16	CASSSGSLADQMRQFF	TGTGCCAGCAGCTCCGGATCTCTAGCGGACCAAATGCGGCAGTTCTTC
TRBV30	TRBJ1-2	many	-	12	CAWSRGRLGYTF	TGTGCCTGGAGTCGGGGCAGATTGGGCTACACCTTC
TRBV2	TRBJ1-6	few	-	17	CASSEASTSSYNSPLHF	TGTGCCAGCAGTGAAGCGAGCACCAGCTCCTATAATTCACCCCTCCACTTT
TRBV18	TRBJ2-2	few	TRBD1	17	CASSPRFTGALTGELFF	TGTGCCAGCTCACCTCGGTTTACAGGGGCCCTCACCGGGGAGCTGTTTTTT
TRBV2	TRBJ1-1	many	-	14	CASSEALRQTEAFF	TGTGCCAGCAGTGAAGCGCTTCGACAAACTGAAGCTTTCTTT
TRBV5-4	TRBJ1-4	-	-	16	CASSLGQPLNNEKLFF	TGTGCCAGCAGCTTGGGACAGCCCCTTAATAATGAAAAACTGTTTTTT
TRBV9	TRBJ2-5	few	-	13	CASSVRGTETQYF	TGTGCCAGCAGCGTAAGGGGGACGGAGACCCAGTACTTC
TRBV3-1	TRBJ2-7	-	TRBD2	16	CASSLGIAGGPSEQYF	TGTGCCAGCAGTTTGGGTATAGCGGGAGGGCCGTCCGAGCAGTACTTC
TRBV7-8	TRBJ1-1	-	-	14	CASSLVRQNTEAFF	TGTGCCAGCAGCTTAGTACGACAGAACACTGAAGCTTTCTTT
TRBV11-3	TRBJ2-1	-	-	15	CASSLGSTGDNEQFF	TGTGCCAGCAGCCTCGGGAGCACGGGGGACAATGAGCAGTTCTTC
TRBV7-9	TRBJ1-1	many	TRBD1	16	CASSRDREGLNTEAFF	TGTGCCAGCAGCAGGGACAGGGAGGGCCTCAACACTGAAGCTTTCTTT
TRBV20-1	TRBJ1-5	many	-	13	CSAMQGRGQPQHF	TGCAGTGCCATGCAGGGAAGAGGGCAGCCCCAGCATTTT
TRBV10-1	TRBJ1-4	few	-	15	CASSEEGTAGEKLFF	TGCGCCAGCAGTGAGGAGGGAACTGCTGGTGAAAAACTGTTTTTT
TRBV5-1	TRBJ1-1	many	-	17	CASSLAPGRSGNTEAFF	TGCGCCAGCAGCTTGGCCCCAGGGAGGTCGGGGAACACTGAAGCTTTCTTT
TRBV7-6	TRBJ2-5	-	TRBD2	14	CASSTGLGQETQYF	TGTGCCAGCAGCACCGGACTAGGCCAAGAGACCCAGTACTTC
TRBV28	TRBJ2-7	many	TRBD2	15	CASSSGTSVTYEQYF	TGTGCCAGCAGTTCCGGGACTAGCGTCACCTACGAGCAGTACTTC
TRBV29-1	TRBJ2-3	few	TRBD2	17	CSVEVGGVAGPTDTQYF	TGCAGCGTTGAAGTCGGGGGGGTAGCGGGACCCACAGATACGCAGTATTTT
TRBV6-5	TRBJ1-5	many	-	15	CASSYSLGTNQPQHF	TGTGCCAGCAGTTACTCGCTTGGGACTAATCAGCCCCAGCATTTT
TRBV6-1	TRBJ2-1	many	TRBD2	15	CASSGSGSRYGEQFF	TGTGCCAGCAGCGGAAGCGGGAGCCGGTATGGGGAGCAGTTCTTC
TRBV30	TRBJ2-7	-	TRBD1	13	CAWNRDRVRGQYF	TGTGCCTGGAACCGGGACAGGGTACGAGGGCAGTACTTC
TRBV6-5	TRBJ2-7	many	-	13	CASSYASPYEQYF	TGTGCCAGCAGTTACGCTAGCCCTTACGAGCAGTACTTC
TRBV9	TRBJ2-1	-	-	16	CASSVGWGRNFNEQFF	TGTGCCAGCAGCGTAGGTTGGGGGAGGAATTTCAATGAGCAGTTCTTC
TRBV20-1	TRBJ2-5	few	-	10	CSANRETQYF	TGCAGTGCTAATAGGGAGACCCAGTACTTC
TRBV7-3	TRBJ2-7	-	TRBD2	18	CASSLFPRTSGSMSEQYF	TGTGCCAGCAGCTTATTCCCGCGGACTAGCGGGAGTATGAGCGAGCAGTACTTC
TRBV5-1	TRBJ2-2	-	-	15	CASSAGQPNTGELFF	TGCGCCAGCAGCGCGGGACAGCCGAACACCGGGGAGCTGTTTTTT
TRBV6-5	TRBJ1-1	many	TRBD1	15	CASSYRGTGGTEAFF	TGTGCCAGCAGTTACCGAGGGACAGGGGGCACTGAAGCTTTCTTT
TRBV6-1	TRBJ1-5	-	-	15	CASSAQGRLNQPQHF	TGTGCCAGCAGTGCACAGGGTAGGCTTAATCAGCCCCAGCATTTT
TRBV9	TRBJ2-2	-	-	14	CASSVGTSTGELFF	TGTGCCAGCAGCGTAGGGACCTCTACCGGGGAGCTGTTTTTT
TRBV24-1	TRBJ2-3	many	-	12	CATSDLLDTQYF	TGTGCCACCAGTGATCTACTGGACACGCAGTATTTT